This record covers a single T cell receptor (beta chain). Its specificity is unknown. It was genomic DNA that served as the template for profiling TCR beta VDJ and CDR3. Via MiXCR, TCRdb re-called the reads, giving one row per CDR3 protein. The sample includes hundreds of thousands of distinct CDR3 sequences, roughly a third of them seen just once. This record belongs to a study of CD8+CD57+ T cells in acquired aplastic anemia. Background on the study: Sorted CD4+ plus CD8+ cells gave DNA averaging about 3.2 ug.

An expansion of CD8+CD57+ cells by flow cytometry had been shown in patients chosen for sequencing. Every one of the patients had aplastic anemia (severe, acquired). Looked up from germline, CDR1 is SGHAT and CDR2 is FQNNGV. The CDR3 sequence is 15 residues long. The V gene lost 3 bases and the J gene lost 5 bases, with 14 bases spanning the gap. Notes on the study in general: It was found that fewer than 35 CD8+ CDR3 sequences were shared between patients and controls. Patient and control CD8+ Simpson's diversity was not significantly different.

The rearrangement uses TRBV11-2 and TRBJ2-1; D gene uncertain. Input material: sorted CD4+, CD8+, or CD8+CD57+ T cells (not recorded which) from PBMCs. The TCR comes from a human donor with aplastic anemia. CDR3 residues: CASSLGSSVDNEQFF. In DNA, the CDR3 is TGTGCCAGCAGCTTGGGTAGCTCGGTTGACAATGAGCAGTTCTTC.